This TCR beta chain was captured by sequencing in a study of T-cell reconstitution after alpha-beta-depleted transplantation in children. This clonotype was observed a handful of times. This CDR3 has 11 residues. The V gene lost 7 bases and the J gene lost 4 bases, with 8 bases spanning the gap. The germline gives CDR1 SQVTM, CDR2 ANQGSEA. TCRbeta library construction was performed incorporating unique molecular identifiers. One entry per CDR3 protein results from TCRdb running MiXCR on the PCR reads. This sample carries approximately 390,000 distinct CDR3 sequences, approximately 10% of them seen once, and the ten largest clones take approximately 5%.

J is TRBJ2-1 and V is TRBV29-1, with D perhaps TRBD2 (5 bases). The sequencing here drew on PBMCs from the stem cell graft donor, taken from the stem cell graft. This TCR came from a human donor who donated a stem cell graft to a child with acute myeloid leukemia. The CDR3 spells CSDGLYNEQFF. In DNA form, the CDR3 reads TGCAGCGACGGACTGTACAATGAGCAGTTCTTC.